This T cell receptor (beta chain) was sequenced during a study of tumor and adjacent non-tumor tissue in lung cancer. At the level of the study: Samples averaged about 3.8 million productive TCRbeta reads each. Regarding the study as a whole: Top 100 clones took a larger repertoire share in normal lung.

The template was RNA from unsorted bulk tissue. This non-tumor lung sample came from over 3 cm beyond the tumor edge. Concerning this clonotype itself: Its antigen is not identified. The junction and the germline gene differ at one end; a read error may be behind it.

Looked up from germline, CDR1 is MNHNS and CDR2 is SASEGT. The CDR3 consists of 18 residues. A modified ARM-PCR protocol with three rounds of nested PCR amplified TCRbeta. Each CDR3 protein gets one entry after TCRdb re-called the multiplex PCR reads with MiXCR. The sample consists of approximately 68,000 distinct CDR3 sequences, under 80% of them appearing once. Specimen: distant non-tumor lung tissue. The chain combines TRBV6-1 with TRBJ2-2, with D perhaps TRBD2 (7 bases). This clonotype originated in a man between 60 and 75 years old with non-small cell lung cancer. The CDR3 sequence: CVSSNRDGGRVRTGELFF. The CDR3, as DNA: TGTGTCAGCAGTAACCGGGACGGGGGGCGCGTCCGCACCGGGGAGCTGTTTTTT.